What follows is one T cell receptor beta chain and its context. The antigen is unknown. The read ends 3 residues early relative to the CDR3; the germline J gene fills the gap. After removal of 3 bases from V and 4 bases from J, the junction contained 7 bases not matched to a gene. The germline gives CDR1 DFQATT, CDR2 SNEGSKA (reference sequence). This CDR3 is built from 14 residues. The source of the sample is a study of T cells in women clearing cervical HPV infection. Clones were sequenced by immunoSEQ multiplex PCR, and TCRdb holds only the in-frame ones, with some missing. Reported are around 33,000 clones; the ten largest clones contain approximately 20%. General study findings and limits: CIN3+ cases had significantly higher TCR repertoire richness than controls, but evenness did not differ.

V gene TRBV20-1 combines with J gene TRBJ1-1, with 8 bases aligning to TRBD1. The specimen sequenced was blood buffy coat. The receptor was derived from a woman aged 18 to 69 with a cervical HPV16 infection that either progressed to CIN3+ or cleared (not recorded which). CDR3 DNA (partial): TGCAGTGCTAGTACCGGGACAGGCCTCACTGAA. The encoded protein is CSASTGTGLTE. The entire CDR3 protein reads CSASTGTGLTEAFF.